This TCR beta chain was observed in a study of T cell responses to AZD1222 COVID-19 vaccine. Sequenced by immunoSEQ multiplex PCR; TCRdb stores in-frame clones only, minus some. The repertoire consists of approximately 200,000 clones, with about 94% occurring once and the leading ten covering about 1%. There are 15 residues in the CDR3. Germline trimming cut 6 bases from V and 0 bases from J; bases unmatched to any gene: 5. Germline values: CDR1 KGHSH, CDR2 LQKENI. Specimen: peripheral blood, collected 28 days after the second AZD1222 dose. The TCR sequence derives from an adult who received the AZD1222 COVID-19 vaccine. The chain combines TRBV18 with TRBJ2-3; 8 bases map to TRBD1. CDR3 sequence (DNA): TGTGCCAGCTCGGAACAGGGGGTGAGCACAGATACGCAGTATTTT. Amino acids: CASSEQGVSTDTQYF.